Each of the 14 T cell receptor beta chains below was sequenced from the same sample in a study of human T cells and chemical hapten exposure. TCRdb reprocessed the RACE reads with MiXCR, giving one entry per CDR3 protein. The repertoire has tens of thousands of distinct CDR3 sequences, 9.3% of them found once; the top ten carry 10% to 15%. Time point: patch test 1, 2 weeks after DPC sensitization. Regarding treatment: therapeutic diphenylcyclopropenone sensitization with weekly scalp DPC. Sequenced material: whole blood, taken in connection with sensitization to the hapten diphenylcyclopropenone (DPC). The source of these receptors is a woman in her 40s with alopecia areata. Some clones in this sample may be carry-over from other donors' samples.

This clonotype was counted between two and nine times. An end of the junction differs from the germline gene, which may be a read error. The chain has TRBV20-1 and TRBJ2-2; D gene uncertain. Germline CDR1 and CDR2: DFQATT and SNEGSKA (reference sequence). The CDR3 has 12 amino acids. The CDR3 sequence is CSARGMAGELFF. The CDR3 bases are TGCAGTGCCAGAGGCATGGCAGGGGAGCTGTTTTTT.

This clonotype was seen ten or more times. The rearrangement links TRBV6-6 to TRBJ1-5; 7 nucleotides align to TRBD1. Germline CDR1 and CDR2: MNHNY and SVGAGI (reference sequence). This CDR3 comprises 16 residues. J was trimmed by 2 bases and V by 7 bases; bases with no gene match: 11. CDR3 DNA: TGTGCCAGCAAATCCGTCACAGGGGCTGGCAATCAGCCCCAGCATTTT. Protein: CASKSVTGAGNQPQHF.

There are many counts of this clonotype. V and J are TRBV28 and TRBJ2-5; 8 positions agree with TRBD2. CDR3 length: 14 residues. With V trimmed by 4 bases and J by 1 base, 2 bases remained unmatched. Germline values: CDR1 MDHEN, CDR2 SYDVKM. The CDR3 sequence is CASSSAGAQETQYF. The CDR3 DNA reads as TGTGCCAGCAGTTCAGCGGGGGCCCAAGAGACCCAGTACTTC.

The chain employs TRBV18 and TRBJ1-3; no clear D. Germline lookup yields CDR1 KGHSH and CDR2 LQKENI. The CDR3 consists of 16 residues. V was trimmed by 3 bases and J by 1 base, leaving 13 bases between them. The CDR3 bases are TGTGCCAGCTCACCGGGCGATCGGCTATCTGGAAACACCATATATTTT. As protein: CASSPGDRLSGNTIYF.

The rearrangement joins TRBV4-1 to TRBJ2-2, with D perhaps TRBD2 (7 bases). CDR1 and CDR2 from the germline V gene are MGHRA and YSYEKL. V was shortened by 8 bases and J by 9 bases, with 25 bases between the two germline ends. This CDR3 has 16 amino acids. The CDR3 spells CASEGMGRGNTRELFF. CDR3 DNA sequence: TGCGCCAGCGAAGGAATGGGGAGGGGGAATACCAGGGAGCTGTTTTTT.

This clonotype has a count of ten or more. The rearrangement uses TRBV19 and TRBJ1-5, with 7 nucleotides matching TRBD1. CDR3 length: 18 amino acids. The germline gives CDR1 LNHDA, CDR2 SQIVND (reference sequence). The ends lost 5 bases at V and 2 bases at J; junction bases unmatched: 15. CDR3 nucleotides: TGTGCCAGTAGTGAACAGGGGCGCGAAATGGGAGGCAATCAGCCCCAGCATTTT. Translation: CASSEQGREMGGNQPQHF.

This clonotype has at least ten counts. The V gene is TRBV20-1, the J gene TRBJ1-5, with 8 bases that match TRBD1. CDR1 is DFQATT, CDR2 SNEGSKA, per germline (reference sequence). This CDR3 has 15 residues. V lost 5 bases, J lost 3 bases, and 9 bases stayed unmatched. The CDR3 coding sequence is TGCAGTGCTGCAACCGGGACAGGCTACAATCAGCCCCAGCATTTT. Translation gives CSAATGTGYNQPQHF.

The CDR3 DNA reads as TGCAGTGCTAGAGATAGGCTAGCGGGGGTTCTCTACGAGCAGTACTTC. Amino acid sequence: CSARDRLAGVLYEQYF. The chain is built from TRBV20-1 and TRBJ2-7; 10 nucleotides align to TRBD2. Germline loops: CDR1 DFQATT, CDR2 SNEGSKA (reference sequence). This CDR3 is 16 amino acids long. V lost 0 bases, J lost 3 bases, and 8 bases stayed unmatched.

This clonotype was counted between two and nine times. The J gene is TRBJ1-5, the V gene TRBV6-6; tentative D call: TRBD1 (5 bases). The CDR3 runs to 16 residues. CDR1 and CDR2 (germline): MNHNY, SVGAGI (reference sequence). The V gene lost 4 bases and the J gene lost 0 bases, with 13 bases spanning the gap. Written as DNA, the CDR3 is TGTGCCAGCAGTTCGACAGTTAATTATAGCAATCAGCCCCAGCATTTT. It translates to CASSSTVNYSNQPQHF.

The chain links TRBV30 to TRBJ2-7, with D maybe TRBD2 (6 bases). The V end lost 2 bases, the J end lost 4 bases, and 15 bases lay between the germline ends. The CDR3 runs to 14 residues. Germline V gene lookup returns CDR1 GTSNPN and CDR2 SVGIG (reference sequence). The CDR3 protein is CAWSTGDGLYEQYF. In DNA form, the CDR3 reads TGTGCCTGGAGTACGGGGGACGGACTTTACGAGCAGTACTTC.

The chain carries TRBV28 and TRBJ1-2, with D uncertain. Trimming pared 3 bases from V and 4 bases from J, leaving 21 bases between. The germline V gene has CDR1 MDHEN and CDR2 SYDVKM. The CDR3 is 17 amino acids. The CDR3, as DNA: TGTGCCAGCAGTTTGGCTTCCGTCGGGCAGGTCACCTATGGCTACACCTTC. It specifies CASSLASVGQVTYGYTF.

This clonotype was recorded many times. The CDR3 region is CASSLEIRSSYNSPLHF. The CDR3 DNA sequence: TGTGCCAGCAGCTTAGAAATTCGAAGCTCCTATAATTCACCCCTCCACTTT. This chain uses TRBV7-8 with TRBJ1-6, with D unclear. Trimming took off 1 base at V and 0 bases at J, with 10 bases between the two ends. The CDR3 totals 17 residues. Germline V gives CDR1 SGHVS, CDR2 FQNEAQ.

This clonotype was found many times. The CDR3 bases are TGTGCCAGCAGCCAAGTTTACAATAGCAATCAGCCCCAGCATTTT. This gives the protein CASSQVYNSNQPQHF. The V and J genes are TRBV4-2 and TRBJ1-5; D unresolved. CDR3 length: 15 residues. Germline V gene data show CDR1 as LGHNA and CDR2 as YNFKEQ. V dropped 1 base and J dropped 0 bases, with 7 bases sitting between them.

This clonotype has a count of ten or more. V is TRBV6-2 or TRBV6-3 and J is TRBJ2-3; TRBD1 might be the D (6 bases). This CDR3 has 16 residues. The V end lost 0 bases, the J end lost 3 bases, and 13 bases lay between the germline ends. CDR1 and CDR2 (germline): MNHEY, SVGEGT. CDR3: CASSYSRGEGTDTQYF. CDR3 bases: TGTGCCAGCAGTTACTCCAGGGGAGAAGGGACAGATACGCAGTATTTT.